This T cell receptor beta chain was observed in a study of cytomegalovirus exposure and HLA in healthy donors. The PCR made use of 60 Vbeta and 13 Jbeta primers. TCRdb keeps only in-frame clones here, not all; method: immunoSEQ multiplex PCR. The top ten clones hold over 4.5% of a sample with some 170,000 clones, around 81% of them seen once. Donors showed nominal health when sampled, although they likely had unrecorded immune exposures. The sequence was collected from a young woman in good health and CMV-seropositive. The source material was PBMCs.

The CDR3 DNA reads as TGCGCCAGCAGTTCGAACACAGGGGGGGACACTGAAGCTTTCTTT. Protein: CASSSNTGGDTEAFF. This rearrangement joins TRBV5-1 to TRBJ1-1; TRBD1 agrees at 8 bases. V dropped 5 bases and J dropped 3; count of bases not matched to a gene: 9. Per germline, CDR1 SGHRS and CDR2 YFSETQ. CDR3 length equals 15 residues.